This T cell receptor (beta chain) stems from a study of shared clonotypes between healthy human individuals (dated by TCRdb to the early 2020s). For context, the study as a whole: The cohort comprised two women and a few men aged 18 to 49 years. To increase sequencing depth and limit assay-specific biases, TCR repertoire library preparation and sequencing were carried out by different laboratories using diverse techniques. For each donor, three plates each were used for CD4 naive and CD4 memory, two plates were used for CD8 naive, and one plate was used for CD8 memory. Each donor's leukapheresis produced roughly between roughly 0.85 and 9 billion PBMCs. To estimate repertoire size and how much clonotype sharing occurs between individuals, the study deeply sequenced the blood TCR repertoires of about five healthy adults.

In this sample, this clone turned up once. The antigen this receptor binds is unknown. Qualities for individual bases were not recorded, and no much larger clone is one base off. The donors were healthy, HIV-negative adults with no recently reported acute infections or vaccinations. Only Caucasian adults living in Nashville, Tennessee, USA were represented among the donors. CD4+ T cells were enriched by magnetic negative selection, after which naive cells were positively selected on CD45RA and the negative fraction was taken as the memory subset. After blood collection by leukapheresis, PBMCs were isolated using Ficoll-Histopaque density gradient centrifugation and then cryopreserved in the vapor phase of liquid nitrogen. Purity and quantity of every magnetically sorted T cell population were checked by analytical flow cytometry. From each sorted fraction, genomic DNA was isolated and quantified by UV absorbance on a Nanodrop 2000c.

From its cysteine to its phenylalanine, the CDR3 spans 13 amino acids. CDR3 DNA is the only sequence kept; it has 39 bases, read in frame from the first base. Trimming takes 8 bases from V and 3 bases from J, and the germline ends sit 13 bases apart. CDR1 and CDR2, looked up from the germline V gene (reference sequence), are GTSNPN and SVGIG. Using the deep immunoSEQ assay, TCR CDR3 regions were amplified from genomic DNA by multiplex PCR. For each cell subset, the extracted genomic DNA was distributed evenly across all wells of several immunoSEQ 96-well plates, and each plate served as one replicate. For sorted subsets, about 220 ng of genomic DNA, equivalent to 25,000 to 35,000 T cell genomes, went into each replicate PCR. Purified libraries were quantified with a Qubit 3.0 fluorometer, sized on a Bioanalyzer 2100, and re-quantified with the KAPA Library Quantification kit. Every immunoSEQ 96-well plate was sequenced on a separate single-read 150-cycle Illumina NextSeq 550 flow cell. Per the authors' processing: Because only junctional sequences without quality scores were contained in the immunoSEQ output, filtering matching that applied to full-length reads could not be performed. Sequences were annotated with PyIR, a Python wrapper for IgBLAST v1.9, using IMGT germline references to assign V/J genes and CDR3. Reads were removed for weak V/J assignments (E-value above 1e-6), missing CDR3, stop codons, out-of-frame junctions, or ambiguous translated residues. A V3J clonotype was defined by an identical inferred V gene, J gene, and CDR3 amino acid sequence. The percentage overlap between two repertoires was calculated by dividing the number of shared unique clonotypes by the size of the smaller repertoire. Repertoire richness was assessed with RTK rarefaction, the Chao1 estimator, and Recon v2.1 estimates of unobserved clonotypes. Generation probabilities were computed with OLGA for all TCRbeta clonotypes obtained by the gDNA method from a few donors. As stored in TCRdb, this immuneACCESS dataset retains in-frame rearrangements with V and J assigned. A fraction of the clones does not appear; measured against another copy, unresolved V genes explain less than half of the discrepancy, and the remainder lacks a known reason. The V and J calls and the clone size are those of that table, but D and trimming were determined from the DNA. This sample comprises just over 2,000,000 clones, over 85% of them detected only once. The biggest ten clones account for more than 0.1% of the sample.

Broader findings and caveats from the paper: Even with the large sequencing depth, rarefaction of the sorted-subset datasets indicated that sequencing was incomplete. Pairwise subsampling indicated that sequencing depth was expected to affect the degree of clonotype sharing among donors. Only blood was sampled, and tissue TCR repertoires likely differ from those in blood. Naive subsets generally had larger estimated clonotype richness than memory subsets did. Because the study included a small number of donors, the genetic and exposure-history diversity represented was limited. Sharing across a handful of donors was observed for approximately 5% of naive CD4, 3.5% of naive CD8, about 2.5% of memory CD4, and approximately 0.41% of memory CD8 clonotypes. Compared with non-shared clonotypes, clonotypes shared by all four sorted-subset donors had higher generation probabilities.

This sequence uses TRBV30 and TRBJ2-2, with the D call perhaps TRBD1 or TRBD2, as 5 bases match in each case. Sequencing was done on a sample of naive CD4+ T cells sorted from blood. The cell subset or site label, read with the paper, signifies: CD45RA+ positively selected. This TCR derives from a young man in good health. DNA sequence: TGTGCCCGGGGCCGGGGATACACCGGGGAGCTGTTTTTT. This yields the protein CARGRGYTGELFF. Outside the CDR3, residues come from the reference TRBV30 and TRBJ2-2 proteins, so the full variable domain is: SQTIHQWPATLVQPVGSPLSLECTVEGTSNPNLYWYRQAAGRGLQLLFYSVGIGQISSEVPQNLSASRPQDRQFILSSKKLLLSDSGFYLCARGRGYTGELFFGEGSRLTVL.